Each of the 9 T cell receptor beta chains below was sequenced from the same sample in a study of blood T cell repertoires in COVID-19. TCRdb's table, derived via immunoSEQ multiplex PCR, lists solely in-frame clones and lacks some. This sample has about 310,000 clones, with around nine tenths found just once. Sequenced input: peripheral blood. These receptors all come from a man aged 45 to 65 with active or convalescent COVID-19.

The chain recombines TRBV7-9 with TRBJ1-2, with 9 bases lining up with TRBD1. V lost 4 bases, J lost 5 bases, and 8 bases stayed unmatched. The CDR3 covers 15 residues. CDR1 and CDR2 from the germline V gene are SEHNR and FQNEAQ (reference sequence). The CDR3 here is CASSSEDRGGYGYTF. The CDR3 DNA reads as TGTGCCAGCAGCTCCGAGGACAGGGGAGGTTATGGCTACACCTTC.

V is TRBV5-1 and J is TRBJ1-1, with 8 bases matching TRBD1. V shed 0 bases, J shed 1 base, and the junction held 2 bases outside the gene matches. This CDR3 region has 15 residues. Germline V lookup: CDR1 SGHRS, CDR2 YFSETQ. The chain's CDR3 is CASSLGGTGNTEAFF. Written as DNA, the CDR3 is TGCGCCAGCAGCTTGGGAGGGACAGGGAACACTGAAGCTTTCTTT.

The V call is TRBV6-5, the J call TRBJ1-1; the D gene is possibly TRBD1 (6 bases). Between the trimmed V and J ends, which lost 0 bases and 1 base, there was a span of 9 bases. CDR3 size: 15 residues. Germline V gene lookup returns CDR1 MNHEY and CDR2 SVGAGI. CDR3 coding DNA: TGTGCCAGCAGTTACTCGAGGGGGTCGAACACTGAAGCTTTCTTT. This codes for CASSYSRGSNTEAFF.

The chain employs TRBV5-1 and TRBJ2-1; D is perhaps TRBD2 (6 bases). The CDR3 spans 14 residues. The V end was cut by 6 bases, the J end by 4 bases, with 14 bases between. Germline CDR1 and CDR2: SGHRS and YFSETQ. The CDR3, as DNA: TGCGCCAGCACCTGGGGGGACGAATACAATGAGCAGTTCTTC. It codes for CASTWGDEYNEQFF. Together with reference TRBV5-1 and TRBJ2-1, the CDR3 gives the full variable domain: KAGVTQTPRYLIKTRGQQVTLSCSPISGHRSVSWYQQTPGQGLQFLFEYFSETQRNKGNFPGRFSGRQFSNSRSEMNVSTLELGDSALYLCASTWGDEYNEQFFGPGTRLTVL.

This rearrangement joins TRBV11-1 to TRBJ1-4, with D possibly being TRBD1 (5 bases). The CDR3 has 14 amino acids. Trimming pared 5 bases from V and 8 bases from J, leaving 15 bases between. The germline CDR1 and CDR2 sequences are SGHAT and FQDESV (reference sequence). CDR3 in amino acids: CASSRLGEEEKLFF. In nucleotides, the CDR3 is TGTGCCAGCAGCCGGCTGGGGGAGGAGGAAAAACTGTTTTTT. The entire variable domain, with the rest obtained from reference TRBV11-1 and TRBJ1-4, is as follows: EAEVAQSPRYKITEKSQAVAFWCDPISGHATLYWYRQILGQGPELLVQFQDESVVDDSQLPKDRFSAERLKGVDSTLKIQPAELGDSAMYLCASSRLGEEEKLFFGSGTQLSVL.

The gene calls are TRBV28 and TRBJ1-2; D perhaps matches TRBD1 (5 bases). V was shortened by 4 bases and J by 5 bases, with 14 bases between the two germline ends. The CDR3 covers 14 residues. Germline V lookup: CDR1 MDHEN, CDR2 SYDVKM. CDR3 bases: TGTGCCAGCAGTTCGACCGGTGGGGGGTATGGCTACACCTTC. It codes for CASSSTGGGYGYTF.

CDR3 region: CASSRIQGRGGNQPQHF. The CDR3 DNA is TGTGCCAGTAGTCGTATACAGGGGAGAGGGGGCAATCAGCCCCAGCATTTT. The chain uses TRBV19 and TRBJ1-5; TRBD1 matches 7 bases. V shed 5 bases, J shed 2 bases, and the junction held 12 bases outside the gene matches. CDR1 LNHDA and CDR2 SQIVND come from the germline V gene (reference sequence). The CDR3 consists of 17 residues.

This clone has only a few counts. This rearrangement joins TRBV6-5 to TRBJ2-7; weak D call: TRBD2 (7 bases). Germline loops: CDR1 MNHEY, CDR2 SVGAGI. The CDR3 loop spans 15 amino acids. The ends were cut back, 5 bases at V and 3 bases at J, with 17 bases in the middle. The CDR3 protein is CASSPRGAMFYEQYF. The CDR3 DNA reads TGTGCCAGCAGTCCACGGGGGGCGATGTTCTACGAGCAGTACTTC.

The chain joins TRBV5-1 to TRBJ2-1, with 9 bases lining up with TRBD2. CDR1 and CDR2 from the germline V gene are SGHRS and YFSETQ. V dropped 4 bases and J dropped 3; count of bases not matched to a gene: 8. The CDR3 length is 16 residues. DNA of the CDR3: TGCGCCAGCAGCCTGTTAGCGGGAGCGAGCTACAATGAGCAGTTCTTC. Amino acids: CASSLLAGASYNEQFF.